Listed below are T cell receptor beta chains from one sample, sequenced in a study of cytomegalovirus exposure and HLA in healthy donors. The protocol was immunoSEQ multiplex PCR, while the TCRdb copy is restricted to in-frame clones and leaves out a portion. The sample lists about 50,000 clones, around 93% occurring once. Sequencing input: PBMCs. The receptors stem from a woman aged 18-29 years in good health and CMV-seropositive. Each CDR3 is given with its conserved first and last residue. D genes are given only for firm matches. Clone size is stated in some rows and not others, as once, few, many or a class when expanded.

j_gene: TRBJ2-3; d_gene: TRBD1; v_gene: TRBV2; abundance: -; CDR3nt: TGTGCCAGCAGGGGGACAGGGGCTTCAGATACGCAGTATTTT; CDR3aa: CASRGTGASDTQYF
j_gene: TRBJ1-2; d_gene: TRBD1; v_gene: TRBV2; abundance: -; CDR3nt: TGTGCCAGCAGCGCTAGGACCGGGACAGATTACTATGGCTACACCTTC; CDR3aa: CASSARTGTDYYGYTF
j_gene: TRBJ1-5; d_gene: -; v_gene: TRBV19; abundance: -; CDR3nt: TGTGCCAGTAGTATAGTTAGGGAGGTTCAGCCCCAGCATTTT; CDR3aa: CASSIVREVQPQHF
j_gene: TRBJ1-2; d_gene: TRBD1; v_gene: TRBV27; abundance: -; CDR3nt: TGTGCCAGCAGTAGGAGCAAAACCGGGACAGGGCATGGCTACACCTTC; CDR3aa: CASSRSKTGTGHGYTF
j_gene: TRBJ1-3; d_gene: TRBD1; v_gene: TRBV29-1; abundance: -; CDR3nt: TGCAGCGGACAGGGTGGGGGAAACACCATATATTTT; CDR3aa: CSGQGGGNTIYF
j_gene: TRBJ2-7; d_gene: -; v_gene: TRBV7-8; abundance: -; CDR3nt: TGTGCCAGCAGCTGGACAGCCTACGAGCAGTACTTC; CDR3aa: CASSWTAYEQYF
j_gene: TRBJ2-1; d_gene: TRBD2; v_gene: TRBV2; abundance: -; CDR3nt: TGTGCCAGTAAAGAAGCGCGGGGGGGCTTGGACAATGAGCAGTTCTTC; CDR3aa: CASKEARGGLDNEQFF
j_gene: TRBJ1-2; d_gene: TRBD1; v_gene: TRBV5-5; abundance: -; CDR3nt: TGTGCCAGCAGCTTAGCCGGGACAGGGGAGGACTATGGCTACACCTTC; CDR3aa: CASSLAGTGEDYGYTF
j_gene: TRBJ1-2; d_gene: TRBD1; v_gene: TRBV19; abundance: -; CDR3nt: TGTGCCAGTAGGCCGACAGGGGATCACTATGGCTACACCTTC; CDR3aa: CASRPTGDHYGYTF
j_gene: TRBJ1-5; d_gene: -; v_gene: TRBV27; abundance: once; CDR3nt: TGTGCCAGCACGGACAGCGTTGGACAGCCCCAGCATTTT; CDR3aa: CASTDSVGQPQHF
j_gene: TRBJ2-1; d_gene: -; v_gene: TRBV7-2; abundance: -; CDR3nt: TGTGCCAGCAGCTTGGAGGGACAGTACTACAATGAGCAGTTCTTC; CDR3aa: CASSLEGQYYNEQFF
j_gene: TRBJ2-3; d_gene: -; v_gene: TRBV7-9; abundance: -; CDR3nt: TGTGCCAGCAGCCGTATAGAGGGTTTCACAGATACGCAGTATTTT; CDR3aa: CASSRIEGFTDTQYF
j_gene: TRBJ1-4; d_gene: TRBD1; v_gene: TRBV15; abundance: -; CDR3nt: TGTGCCACCAGCAGAGATTACACAGGGGGAAATGAAAAACTGTTTTTT; CDR3aa: CATSRDYTGGNEKLFF
j_gene: TRBJ2-7; d_gene: TRBD2; v_gene: TRBV6-7; abundance: -; CDR3nt: TGTGCCAGCAGTCCCTGGACTAGCGGAAACTACGAGCAGTACTTC; CDR3aa: CASSPWTSGNYEQYF
j_gene: TRBJ2-3; d_gene: TRBD2; v_gene: TRBV19; abundance: -; CDR3nt: TGTGCCAGTAGTTCGGGGACTAGCGGGGATTATTATACGCAGTATTTT; CDR3aa: CASSSGTSGDYYTQYF
j_gene: TRBJ2-7; d_gene: -; v_gene: TRBV30; abundance: -; CDR3nt: TGTGCCTGGAGTGTACAGGGATACGAGCAGTACTTC; CDR3aa: CAWSVQGYEQYF
j_gene: TRBJ2-3; d_gene: TRBD2; v_gene: TRBV5-4; abundance: -; CDR3nt: TGTGCCAGCAGCGCATCTAGCGGGGGGTGGGGAGATACGCAGTATTTT; CDR3aa: CASSASSGGWGDTQYF
j_gene: TRBJ1-6; d_gene: -; v_gene: TRBV5-1; abundance: -; CDR3nt: TGCGCCAGCAGCTTGGCAGGGGAAAACAATTCACCCCTCCACTTT; CDR3aa: CASSLAGENNSPLHF
j_gene: TRBJ1-2; d_gene: -; v_gene: TRBV28; abundance: -; CDR3nt: TGTGCCAGCAGTCTCCTCCAGGTTACATATGGCTACACCTTC; CDR3aa: CASSLLQVTYGYTF
j_gene: TRBJ2-3; d_gene: -; v_gene: TRBV29-1; abundance: -; CDR3nt: TGCAGCGTTGTATTGTCTAGCACAGATACGCAGTATTTT; CDR3aa: CSVVLSSTDTQYF
j_gene: TRBJ1-2; d_gene: -; v_gene: TRBV30; abundance: once; CDR3nt: TGTGCCTGGAGTCACAACAGCTATGGCTACACCTTC; CDR3aa: CAWSHNSYGYTF
j_gene: TRBJ1-5; d_gene: TRBD1; v_gene: TRBV5-6; abundance: -; CDR3nt: TGTGCCAGCAGCTTGTTGACAGGGGGTAGCAATCAGCCCCAGCATTTT; CDR3aa: CASSLLTGGSNQPQHF